Only one count was recorded for the clone carrying this T cell receptor beta chain. These data belong to a study of blood T cell repertoires in COVID-19. J lost 4 bases, V lost 5 bases, and 12 bases had no gene match. Germline V gene data show CDR1 as SEHNR and CDR2 as FQNEAQ (reference sequence). There are 16 residues in the CDR3. Clones were sequenced by immunoSEQ multiplex PCR, and TCRdb holds only the in-frame ones, with some missing. In the table there are around 6,000 clones, 70% to 75% of which are singletons. The chain recombines TRBV7-9 with TRBJ2-7, with TRBD2 identical over 9 bases. The receptor comes from a man in his sixties with acute or convalescent COVID-19. Sequencing was performed on peripheral blood. The CDR3 spells CASSPPRLAGIYEQYF. In nucleotides, the CDR3 is TGTGCCAGCAGCCCCCCCCGGCTAGCGGGAATTTACGAGCAGTACTTC.